This paragraph reports one T cell receptor (beta chain). The antigen remains unidentified. The data stem from a study of T cell responses to AZD1222 COVID-19 vaccine. Study background: Second-dose intervals near 4 or 12 weeks were combined. Study-wide findings and caveats: Sampling that yielded the repertoires occurred only after the peak T cell response. Recipients of two AZD1222 doses showed rising Spike-specific TCR breadth and depth.

This CDR3 spans 13 amino acids. Per germline, CDR1 SNHLY and CDR2 FYNNEI. V was clipped by 8 bases and J by 7 bases, with 17 bases between them. Sequenced by immunoSEQ multiplex PCR; TCRdb stores in-frame clones only, minus some. The data hold 150,000 to 200,000 clones, with 94% observed a single time. V is TRBV2 and J is TRBJ2-5; weak D call: TRBD1 (5 bases). The sequences come from peripheral blood, collected on day 0 of AZD1222 vaccination. This TCR came from an adult in good health. The CDR3 spells CASCRLLQGTQYF. CDR3 DNA: TGTGCCAGCTGCCGGTTACTCCAGGGGACCCAGTACTTC. Full variable domain (remainder filled in from reference TRBV2 and TRBJ2-5): EPEVTQTPSHQVTQMGQEVILRCVPISNHLYFYWYRQILGQKVEFLVSFYNNEISEKSEIFDDQFSVERPDGSNFTLKIRSTKLEDSAMYFCASCRLLQGTQYFGPGTRLLVL.